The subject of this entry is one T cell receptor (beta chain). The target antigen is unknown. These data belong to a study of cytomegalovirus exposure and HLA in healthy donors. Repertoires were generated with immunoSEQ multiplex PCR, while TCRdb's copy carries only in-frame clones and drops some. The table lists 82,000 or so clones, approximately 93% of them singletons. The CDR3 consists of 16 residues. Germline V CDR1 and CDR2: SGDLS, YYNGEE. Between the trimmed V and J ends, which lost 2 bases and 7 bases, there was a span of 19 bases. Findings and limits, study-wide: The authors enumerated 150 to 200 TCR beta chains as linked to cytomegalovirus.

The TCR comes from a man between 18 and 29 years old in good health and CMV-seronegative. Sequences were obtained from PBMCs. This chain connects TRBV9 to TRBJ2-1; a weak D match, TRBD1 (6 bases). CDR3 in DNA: TGTGCCAGCAGCGTCGGAGGTCAGGGGATGGTGAATGAGCAGTTCTTC. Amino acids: CASSVGGQGMVNEQFF. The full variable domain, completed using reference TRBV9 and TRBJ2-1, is DSGVTQTPKHLITATGQRVTLRCSPRSGDLSVYWYQQSLDQGLQFLIQYYNGEERAKGNILERFSAQQFPDLHSELNLSSLELGDSALYFCASSVGGQGMVNEQFFGPGTRLTVL.